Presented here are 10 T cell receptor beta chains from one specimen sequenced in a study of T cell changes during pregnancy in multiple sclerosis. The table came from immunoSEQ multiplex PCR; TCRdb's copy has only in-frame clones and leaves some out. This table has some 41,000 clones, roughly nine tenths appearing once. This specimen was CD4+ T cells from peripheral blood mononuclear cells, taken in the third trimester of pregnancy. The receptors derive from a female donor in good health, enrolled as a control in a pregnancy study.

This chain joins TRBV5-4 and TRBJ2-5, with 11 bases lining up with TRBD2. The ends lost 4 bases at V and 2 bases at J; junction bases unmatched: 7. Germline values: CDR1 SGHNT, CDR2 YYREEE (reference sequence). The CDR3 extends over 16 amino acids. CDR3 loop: CASSLGLAAIQETQYF. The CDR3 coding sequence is TGTGCCAGCAGCCTGGGACTAGCGGCAATTCAAGAGACCCAGTACTTC. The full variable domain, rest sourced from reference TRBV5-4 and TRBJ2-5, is ETGVTQSPTHLIKTRGQQVTLRCSSQSGHNTVSWYQQALGQGPQFIFQYYREEENGRGNFPPRFSGLQFPNYSSELNVNALELDDSALYLCASSLGLAAIQETQYFGPGTRLLVL.

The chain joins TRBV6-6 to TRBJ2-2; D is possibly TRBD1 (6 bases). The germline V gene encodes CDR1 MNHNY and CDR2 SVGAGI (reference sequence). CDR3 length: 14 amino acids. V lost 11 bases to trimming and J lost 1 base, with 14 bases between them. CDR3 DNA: TGTGCCGGTCAGACAGGTCTGAACACCGGGGAGCTGTTTTTT. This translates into CAGQTGLNTGELFF.

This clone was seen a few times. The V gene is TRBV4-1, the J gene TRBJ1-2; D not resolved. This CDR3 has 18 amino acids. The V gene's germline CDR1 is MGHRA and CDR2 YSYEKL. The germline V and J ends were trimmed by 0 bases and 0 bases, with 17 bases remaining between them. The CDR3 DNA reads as TGCGCCAGCAGCCAAGATCTGTCTCAAGCACTTGCTAACTATGGCTACACCTTC. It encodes CASSQDLSQALANYGYTF.

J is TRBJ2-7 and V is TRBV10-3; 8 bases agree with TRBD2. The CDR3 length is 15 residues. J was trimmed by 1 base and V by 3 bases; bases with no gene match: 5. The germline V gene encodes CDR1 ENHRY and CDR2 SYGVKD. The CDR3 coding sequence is TGTGCCATCAGTGATTCCGGGAGGGGTTCCTACGAGCAGTACTTC. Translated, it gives CAISDSGRGSYEQYF.

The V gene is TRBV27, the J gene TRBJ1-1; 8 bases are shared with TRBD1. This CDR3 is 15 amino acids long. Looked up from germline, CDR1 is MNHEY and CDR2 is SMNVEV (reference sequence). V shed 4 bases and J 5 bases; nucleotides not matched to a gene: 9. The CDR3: CASSSRQGRRTEAFF. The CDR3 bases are TGTGCCAGCAGTTCCAGACAGGGGCGGAGGACTGAAGCTTTCTTT.

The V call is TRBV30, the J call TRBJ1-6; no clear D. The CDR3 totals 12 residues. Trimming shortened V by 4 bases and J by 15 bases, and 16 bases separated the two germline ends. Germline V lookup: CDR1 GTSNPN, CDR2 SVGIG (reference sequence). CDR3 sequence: CAWNVPARDLHF. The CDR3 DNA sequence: TGTGCCTGGAACGTTCCGGCTCGGGACCTCCACTTT. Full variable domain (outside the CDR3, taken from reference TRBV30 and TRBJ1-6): SQTIHQWPATLVQPVGSPLSLECTVEGTSNPNLYWYRQAAGRGLQLLFYSVGIGQISSEVPQNLSASRPQDRQFILSSKKLLLSDSGFYLCAWNVPARDLHFGNGTRLTVT.

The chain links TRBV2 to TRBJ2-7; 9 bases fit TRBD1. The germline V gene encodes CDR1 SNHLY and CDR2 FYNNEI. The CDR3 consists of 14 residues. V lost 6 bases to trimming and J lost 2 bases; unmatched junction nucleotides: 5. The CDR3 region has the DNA TGTGCCAGCAGGACCGGGACAGGGACCTACGAGCAGTACTTC. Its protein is CASRTGTGTYEQYF.

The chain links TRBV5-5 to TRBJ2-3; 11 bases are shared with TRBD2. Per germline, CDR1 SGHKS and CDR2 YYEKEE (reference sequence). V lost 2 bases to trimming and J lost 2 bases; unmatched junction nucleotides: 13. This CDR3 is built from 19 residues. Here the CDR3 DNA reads TGTGCCAGCAGCTTCCGATTTTCCGGGACTAGCGGCCCCACAGATACGCAGTATTTT. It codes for CASSFRFSGTSGPTDTQYF. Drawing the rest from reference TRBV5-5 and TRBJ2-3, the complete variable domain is DAGVTQSPTHLIKTRGQQVTLRCSPISGHKSVSWYQQVLGQGPQFIFQYYEKEERGRGNFPDRFSARQFPNYSSELNVNALLLGDSALYLCASSFRFSGTSGPTDTQYFGPGTRLTVL.

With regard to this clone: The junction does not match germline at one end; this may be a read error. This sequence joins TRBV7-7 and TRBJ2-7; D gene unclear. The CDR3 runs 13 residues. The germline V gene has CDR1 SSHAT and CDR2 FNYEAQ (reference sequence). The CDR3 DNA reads TGTGCTAGCAGCTTAGGAGCTAACTACGAGCAGTACTTC. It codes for CASSLGANYEQYF.

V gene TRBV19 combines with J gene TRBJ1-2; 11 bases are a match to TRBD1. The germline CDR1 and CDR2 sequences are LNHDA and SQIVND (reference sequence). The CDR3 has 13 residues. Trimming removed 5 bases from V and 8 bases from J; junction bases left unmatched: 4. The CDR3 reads CASSADRGQGYTF. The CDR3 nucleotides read TGTGCCAGTAGTGCGGACAGGGGGCAAGGCTACACCTTC.